This TCR beta chain was identified in a study of tumor and adjacent non-tumor tissue in lung cancer. The study, taken as a whole, reports: Significantly higher TCR diversity was found in tumor than normal lung.

On this clonotype: Its specificity is unknown. A read error may account for a junction end that differs from germline.

Three rounds of nested PCR, following a modified ARM-PCR protocol, produced the TCRbeta library. TCRdb re-called the multiplex PCR reads with MiXCR, one entry per CDR3 protein. Here the sample spans about 90,000 distinct CDR3 sequences, more than 65% being singletons. The CDR3 loop spans 17 amino acids. This sample's RNA came from whole unsorted tissue. The normal lung tissue was taken more than 3 cm from the tumor edge. Donors were chemotherapy-naive, newly diagnosed lung cancer surgical patients in China, August–November 2014. This chain uses TRBV12-3 or TRBV12-4 with TRBJ2-1; 7 nucleotides match TRBD2. The TCR sequence derives from a woman aged 45-65 years with non-small cell lung cancer. The sequenced sample was distant non-tumor lung tissue. The CDR3 DNA is TGTGCCAGCAGTTTTGTCGGAGCTAGCGGCGTGTACAATGAGCAGCTCTTC. Residues: CASSFVGASGVYNEQLF.